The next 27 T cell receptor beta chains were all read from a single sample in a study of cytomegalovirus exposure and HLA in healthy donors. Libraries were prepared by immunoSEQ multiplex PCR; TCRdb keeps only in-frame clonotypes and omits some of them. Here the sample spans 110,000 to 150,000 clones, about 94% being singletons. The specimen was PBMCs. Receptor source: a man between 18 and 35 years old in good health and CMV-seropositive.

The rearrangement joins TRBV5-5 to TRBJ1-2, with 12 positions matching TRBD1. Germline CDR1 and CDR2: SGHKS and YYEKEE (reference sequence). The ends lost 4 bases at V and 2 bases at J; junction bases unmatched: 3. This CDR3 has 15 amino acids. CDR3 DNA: TGTGCCAGCAGCCTAGGGACAGGGGGCAACTATGGCTACACCTTC. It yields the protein CASSLGTGGNYGYTF.

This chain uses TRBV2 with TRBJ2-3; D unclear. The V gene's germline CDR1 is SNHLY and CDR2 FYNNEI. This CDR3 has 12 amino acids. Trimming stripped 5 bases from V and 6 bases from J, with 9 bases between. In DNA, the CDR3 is TGTGCCAGCAGTCCCGTCGGGGATACGCAGTATTTT. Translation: CASSPVGDTQYF.

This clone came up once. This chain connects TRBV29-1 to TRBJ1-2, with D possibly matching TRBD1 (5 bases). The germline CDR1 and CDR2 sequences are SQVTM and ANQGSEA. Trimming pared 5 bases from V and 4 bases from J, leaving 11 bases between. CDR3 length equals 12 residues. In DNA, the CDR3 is TGCAGCGTTCCTCAGGGAGGCTATGGCTACACCTTC. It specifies CSVPQGGYGYTF.

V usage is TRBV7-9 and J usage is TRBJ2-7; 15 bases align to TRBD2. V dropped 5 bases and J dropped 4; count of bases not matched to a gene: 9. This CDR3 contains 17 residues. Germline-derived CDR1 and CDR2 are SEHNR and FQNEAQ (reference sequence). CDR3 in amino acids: CASSTGLAGGPIYEQYF. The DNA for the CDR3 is TGTGCCAGCAGCACCGGACTAGCGGGAGGGCCTATATACGAGCAGTACTTC.

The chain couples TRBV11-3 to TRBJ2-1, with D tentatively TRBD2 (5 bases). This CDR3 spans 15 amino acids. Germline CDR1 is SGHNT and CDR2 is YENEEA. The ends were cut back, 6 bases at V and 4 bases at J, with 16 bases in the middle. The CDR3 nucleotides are TGTGCCAGCAGTTCTGTTACAGCGGATTACAATGAGCAGTTCTTC. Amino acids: CASSSVTADYNEQFF.

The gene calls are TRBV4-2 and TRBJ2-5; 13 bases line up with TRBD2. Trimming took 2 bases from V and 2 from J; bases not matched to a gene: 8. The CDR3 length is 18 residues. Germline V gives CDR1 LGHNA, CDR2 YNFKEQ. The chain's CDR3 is CASSQTGTSGVNQETQYF. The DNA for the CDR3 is TGTGCCAGCAGCCAAACCGGGACTAGCGGGGTAAATCAAGAGACCCAGTACTTC.

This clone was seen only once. CDR3 in amino acids: CASSIPGGYEQYF. DNA of the CDR3: TGTGCCAGCAGTATCCCAGGGGGATACGAGCAGTACTTC. This rearrangement joins TRBV25-1 to TRBJ2-7, with 7 bases identical to TRBD1. The V segment lost 5 bases and the J segment 4 bases; nucleotides outside the gene matches: 5. There are 13 residues in the CDR3. The germline V gene has CDR1 MGHDK and CDR2 SYGVNS.

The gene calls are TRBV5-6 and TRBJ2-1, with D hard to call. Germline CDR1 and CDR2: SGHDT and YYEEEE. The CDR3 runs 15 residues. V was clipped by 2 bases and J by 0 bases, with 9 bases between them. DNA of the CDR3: TGTGCCAGCAGCTTCCCCACTGGCTCCTACAATGAGCAGTTCTTC. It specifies CASSFPTGSYNEQFF.

The CDR3 nucleotides read TGCGCCAGCAGCCAGAACGGGGGTAGCAATCAGCCCCAGCATTTT. Residues: CASSQNGGSNQPQHF. The chain has TRBV5-1 and TRBJ1-5; TRBD1 might be the D (5 bases). The germline CDR1 and CDR2 sequences are SGHRS and YFSETQ. This CDR3 region has 15 residues. Trimming stripped 4 bases from V and 0 bases from J, with 11 bases between.

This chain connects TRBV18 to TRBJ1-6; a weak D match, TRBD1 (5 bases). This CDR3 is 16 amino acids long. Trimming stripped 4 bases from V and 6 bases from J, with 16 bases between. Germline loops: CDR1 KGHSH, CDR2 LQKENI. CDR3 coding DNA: TGTGCCAGCTCACAAGGGGCCGTTACGGTTAATTCACCCCTCCACTTT. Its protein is CASSQGAVTVNSPLHF.

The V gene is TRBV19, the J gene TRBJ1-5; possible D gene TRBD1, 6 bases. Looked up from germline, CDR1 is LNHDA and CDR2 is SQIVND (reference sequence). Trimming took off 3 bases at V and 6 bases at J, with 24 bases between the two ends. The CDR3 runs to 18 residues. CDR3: CASSILWSQYREGQPQHF. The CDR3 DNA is TGTGCCAGTAGTATTTTGTGGAGTCAGTACAGGGAGGGTCAGCCCCAGCATTTT.

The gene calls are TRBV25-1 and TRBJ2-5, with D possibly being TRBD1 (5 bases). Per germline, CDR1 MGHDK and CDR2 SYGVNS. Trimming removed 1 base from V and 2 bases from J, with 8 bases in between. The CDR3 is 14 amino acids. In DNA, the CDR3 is TGTGCCAGCAGTGAATGGCAGGGACAAGAGACCCAGTACTTC. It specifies CASSEWQGQETQYF.

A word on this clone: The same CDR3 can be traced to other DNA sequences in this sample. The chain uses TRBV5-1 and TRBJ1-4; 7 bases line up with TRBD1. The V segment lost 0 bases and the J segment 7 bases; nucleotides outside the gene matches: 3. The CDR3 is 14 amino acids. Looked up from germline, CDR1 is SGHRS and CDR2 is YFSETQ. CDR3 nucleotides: TGCGCCAGCAGCTTGGGGCAGGGGGGTGAAAAACTGTTTTTT. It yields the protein CASSLGQGGEKLFF.

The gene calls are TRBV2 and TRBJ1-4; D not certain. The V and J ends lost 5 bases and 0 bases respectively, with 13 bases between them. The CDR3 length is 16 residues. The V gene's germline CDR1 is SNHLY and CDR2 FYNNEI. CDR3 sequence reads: CASSIGETSTNEKLFF. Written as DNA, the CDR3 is TGTGCCAGCAGTATTGGTGAAACTTCAACTAATGAAAAACTGTTTTTT.

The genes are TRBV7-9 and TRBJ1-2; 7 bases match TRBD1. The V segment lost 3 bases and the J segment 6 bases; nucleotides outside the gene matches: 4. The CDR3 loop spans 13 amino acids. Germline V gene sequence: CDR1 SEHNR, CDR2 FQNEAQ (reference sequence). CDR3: CASSFGQVDGYTF. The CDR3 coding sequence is TGTGCCAGCAGCTTCGGACAGGTGGATGGCTACACCTTC.

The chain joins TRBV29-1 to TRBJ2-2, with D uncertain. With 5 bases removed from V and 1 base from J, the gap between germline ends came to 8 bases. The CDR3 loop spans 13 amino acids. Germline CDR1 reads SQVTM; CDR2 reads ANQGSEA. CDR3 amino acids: CSVWAGNTGELFF. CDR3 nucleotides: TGCAGCGTTTGGGCAGGGAACACCGGGGAGCTGTTTTTT.

Written as DNA, the CDR3 is TGTGCCAGGACTACAGGGCGGATAGGCACCGGGGAGCTGTTTTTT. Residues: CARTTGRIGTGELFF. The V gene is TRBV21-1, the J gene TRBJ2-2; the listed D gene, TRBD1, was not tested against the DNA. TRBV21-1 is designated a pseudogene. The CDR3 is 15 amino acids.

CDR3 residues: CASRRQGSTDTQYF. In nucleotides, the CDR3 is TGCGCCAGCAGAAGACAGGGGAGCACAGATACGCAGTATTTT. This sequence joins TRBV10-2 and TRBJ2-3; 8 positions agree with TRBD1. The V and J ends lost 6 bases and 0 bases, in that order; junction bases with no gene match: 2. The CDR3 has 14 amino acids. Germline V gives CDR1 WSHSY, CDR2 SAAADI.

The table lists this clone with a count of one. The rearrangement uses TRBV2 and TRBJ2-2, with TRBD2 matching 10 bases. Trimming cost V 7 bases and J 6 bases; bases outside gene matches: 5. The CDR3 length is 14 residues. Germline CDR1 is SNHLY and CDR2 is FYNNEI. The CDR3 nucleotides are TGTGCCAGCAAGTCGCTAGCGGGAGCCGGGGAGCTGTTTTTT. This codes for CASKSLAGAGELFF.

The CDR3 nucleotides read TGTGCCAGCGATAGATCGGGCACCGGGGAGCTGTTTTTT. Residues: CASDRSGTGELFF. This chain joins TRBV6-5 and TRBJ2-2; D is undetermined. Germline-derived CDR1 and CDR2 are MNHEY and SVGAGI. V was shortened by 8 bases and J by 4 bases, with 11 bases between the two germline ends. The CDR3 has 13 residues.

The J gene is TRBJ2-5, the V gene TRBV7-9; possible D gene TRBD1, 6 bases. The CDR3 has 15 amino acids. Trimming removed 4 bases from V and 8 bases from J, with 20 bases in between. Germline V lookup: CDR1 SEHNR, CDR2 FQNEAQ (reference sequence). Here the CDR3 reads CASSSAGALQGTQYF. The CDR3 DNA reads TGTGCCAGCAGCTCTGCAGGAGCCCTACAGGGAACCCAGTACTTC.

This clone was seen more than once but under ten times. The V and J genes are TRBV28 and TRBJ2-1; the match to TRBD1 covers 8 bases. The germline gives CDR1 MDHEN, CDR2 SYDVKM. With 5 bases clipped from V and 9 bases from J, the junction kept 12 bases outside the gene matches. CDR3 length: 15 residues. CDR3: CASSPPRTGKIEQFF. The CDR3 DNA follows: TGTGCCAGCAGTCCGCCTAGGACAGGGAAGATTGAGCAGTTCTTC.

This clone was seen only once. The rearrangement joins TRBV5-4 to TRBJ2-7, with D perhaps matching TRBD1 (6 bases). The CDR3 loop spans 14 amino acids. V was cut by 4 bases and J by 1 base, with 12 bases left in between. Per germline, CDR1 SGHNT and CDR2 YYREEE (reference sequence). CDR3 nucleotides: TGTGCCAGCAGCATCTTCGACAGGTCCTACGAGCAGTACTTC. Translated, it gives CASSIFDRSYEQYF.

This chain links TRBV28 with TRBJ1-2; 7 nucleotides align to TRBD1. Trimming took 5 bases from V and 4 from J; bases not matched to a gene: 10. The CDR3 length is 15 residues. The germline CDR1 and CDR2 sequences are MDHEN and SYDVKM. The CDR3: CASSPRDRALYGYTF. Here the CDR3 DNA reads TGTGCCAGCAGTCCCCGGGACAGAGCCCTCTATGGCTACACCTTC.

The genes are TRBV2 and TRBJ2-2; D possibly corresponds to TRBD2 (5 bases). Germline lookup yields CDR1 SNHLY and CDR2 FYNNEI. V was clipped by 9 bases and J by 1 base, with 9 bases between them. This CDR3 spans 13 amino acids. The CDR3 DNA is TGTGCCAGAGAAACTAGGAACACCGGGGAGCTGTTTTTT. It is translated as CARETRNTGELFF.

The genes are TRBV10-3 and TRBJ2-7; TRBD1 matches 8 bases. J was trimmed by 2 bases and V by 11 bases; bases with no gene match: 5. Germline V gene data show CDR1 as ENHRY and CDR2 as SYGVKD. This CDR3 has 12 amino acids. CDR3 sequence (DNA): TGTGCCCATGGACAGGGCACCTACGAGCAGTACTTC. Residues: CAHGQGTYEQYF.

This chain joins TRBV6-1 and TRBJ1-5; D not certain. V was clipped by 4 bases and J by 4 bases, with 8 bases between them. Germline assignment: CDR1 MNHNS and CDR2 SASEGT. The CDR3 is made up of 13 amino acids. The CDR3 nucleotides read TGTGCCAGCAGTGGACCGGGGAATCAGCCCCAGCATTTT. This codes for CASSGPGNQPQHF.